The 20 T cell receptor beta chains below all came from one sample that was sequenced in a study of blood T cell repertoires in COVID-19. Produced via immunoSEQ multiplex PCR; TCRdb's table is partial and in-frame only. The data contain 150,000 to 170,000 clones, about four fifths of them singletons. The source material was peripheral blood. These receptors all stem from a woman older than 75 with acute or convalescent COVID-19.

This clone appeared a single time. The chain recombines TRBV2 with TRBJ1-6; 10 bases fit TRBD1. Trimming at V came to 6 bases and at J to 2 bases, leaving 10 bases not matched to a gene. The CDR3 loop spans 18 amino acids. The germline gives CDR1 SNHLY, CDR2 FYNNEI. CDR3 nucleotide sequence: TGTGCCAGCAGCCCCGGGACAGGGGTTTCTACCTATAATTCACCCCTCCACTTT. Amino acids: CASSPGTGVSTYNSPLHF.

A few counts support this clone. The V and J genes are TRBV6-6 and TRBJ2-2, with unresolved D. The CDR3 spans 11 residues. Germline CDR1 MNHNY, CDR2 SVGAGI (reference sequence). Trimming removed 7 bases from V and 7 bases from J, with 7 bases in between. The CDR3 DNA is TGTGCCAGCAACACATTCGGGGAGCTGTTTTTT. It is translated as CASNTFGELFF.

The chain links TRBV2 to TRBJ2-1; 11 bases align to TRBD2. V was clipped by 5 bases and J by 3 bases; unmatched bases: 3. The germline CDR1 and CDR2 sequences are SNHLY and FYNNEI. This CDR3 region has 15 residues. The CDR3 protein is CASSPTSGSYNEQFF. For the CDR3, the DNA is TGTGCCAGCAGTCCCACTAGCGGGAGCTACAATGAGCAGTTCTTC.

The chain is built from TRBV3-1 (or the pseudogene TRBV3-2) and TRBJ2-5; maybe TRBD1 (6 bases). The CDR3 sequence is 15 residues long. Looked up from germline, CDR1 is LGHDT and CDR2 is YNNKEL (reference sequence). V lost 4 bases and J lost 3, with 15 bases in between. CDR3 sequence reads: CASSRSGGTEETQYF. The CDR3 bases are TGTGCCAGCAGCCGAAGTGGGGGCACGGAAGAGACCCAGTACTTC.

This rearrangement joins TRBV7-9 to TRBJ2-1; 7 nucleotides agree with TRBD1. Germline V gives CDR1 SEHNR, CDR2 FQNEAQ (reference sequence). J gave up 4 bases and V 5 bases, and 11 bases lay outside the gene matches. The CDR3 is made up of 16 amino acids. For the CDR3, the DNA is TGTGCCAGCAGCCCCTCCTTCCGGGACAGTTACAATGAGCAGTTCTTC. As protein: CASSPSFRDSYNEQFF.

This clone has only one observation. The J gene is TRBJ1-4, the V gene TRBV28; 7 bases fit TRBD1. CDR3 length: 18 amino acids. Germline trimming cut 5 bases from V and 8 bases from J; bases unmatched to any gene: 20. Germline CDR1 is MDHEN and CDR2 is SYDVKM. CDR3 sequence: CASSTRTSVDRVGEKLFF. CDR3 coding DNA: TGTGCCAGCAGTACCCGGACAAGTGTTGACAGGGTGGGAGAAAAACTGTTTTTT.

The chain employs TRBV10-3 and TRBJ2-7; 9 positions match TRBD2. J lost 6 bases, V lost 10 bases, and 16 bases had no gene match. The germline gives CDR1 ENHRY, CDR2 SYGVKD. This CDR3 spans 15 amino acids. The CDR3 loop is CATDPMGTSNSEQYF. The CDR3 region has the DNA TGTGCCACAGACCCTATGGGGACTAGCAACTCCGAGCAGTACTTC.

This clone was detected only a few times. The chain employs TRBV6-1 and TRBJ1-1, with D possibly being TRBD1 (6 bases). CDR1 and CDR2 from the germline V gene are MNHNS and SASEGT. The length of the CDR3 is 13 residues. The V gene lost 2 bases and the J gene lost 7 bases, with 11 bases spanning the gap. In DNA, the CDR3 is TGTGCCAGCAGTGAACCCAGGGGTCGTGAAGCTTTCTTT. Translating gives CASSEPRGREAFF.

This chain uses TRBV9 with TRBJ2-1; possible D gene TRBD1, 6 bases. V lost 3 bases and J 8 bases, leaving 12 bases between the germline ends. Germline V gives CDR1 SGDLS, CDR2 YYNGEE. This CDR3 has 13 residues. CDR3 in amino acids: CASSATQGYEQFF. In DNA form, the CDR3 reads TGTGCCAGCAGCGCAACCCAGGGGTATGAGCAGTTCTTC.

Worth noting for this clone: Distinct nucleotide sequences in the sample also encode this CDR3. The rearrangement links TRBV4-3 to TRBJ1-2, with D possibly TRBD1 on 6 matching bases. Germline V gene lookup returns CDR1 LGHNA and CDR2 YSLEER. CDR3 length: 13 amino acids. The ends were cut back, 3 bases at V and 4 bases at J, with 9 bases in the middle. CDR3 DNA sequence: TGCGCCAGCAGCCACCCGGACAGCTATGGCTACACCTTC. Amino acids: CASSHPDSYGYTF.

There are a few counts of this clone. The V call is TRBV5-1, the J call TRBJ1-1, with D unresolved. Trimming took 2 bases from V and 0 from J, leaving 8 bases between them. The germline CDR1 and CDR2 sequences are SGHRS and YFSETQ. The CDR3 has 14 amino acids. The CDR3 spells CASSFEAVNTEAFF. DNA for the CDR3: TGCGCCAGCAGCTTCGAAGCCGTGAACACTGAAGCTTTCTTT.

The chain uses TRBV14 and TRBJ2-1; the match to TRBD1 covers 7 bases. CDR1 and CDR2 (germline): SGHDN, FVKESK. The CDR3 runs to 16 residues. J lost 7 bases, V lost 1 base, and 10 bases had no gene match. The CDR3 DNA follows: TGTGCCAGCAGCCAAGCCCCCAGGGCCAGGGGGAATGAGCAGTTCTTC. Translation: CASSQAPRARGNEQFF. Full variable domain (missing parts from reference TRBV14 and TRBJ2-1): EAGVTQFPSHSVIEKGQTVTLRCDPISGHDNLYWYRRVMGKEIKFLLHFVKESKQDESGMPNNRFLAERTGGTYSTLKVQPAELEDSGVYFCASSQAPRARGNEQFFGPGTRLTVL.

The CDR3 loop reads CASSTPRGGIYGYTF. The CDR3 nucleotides read TGTGCCAGTAGTACCCCTCGGGGAGGGATCTATGGCTACACCTTC. The rearrangement uses TRBV19 and TRBJ1-2, with D uncertain. Germline V gives CDR1 LNHDA, CDR2 SQIVND (reference sequence). V was shortened by 4 bases and J by 4 bases, with 16 bases between the two germline ends. The CDR3 contains 15 residues.

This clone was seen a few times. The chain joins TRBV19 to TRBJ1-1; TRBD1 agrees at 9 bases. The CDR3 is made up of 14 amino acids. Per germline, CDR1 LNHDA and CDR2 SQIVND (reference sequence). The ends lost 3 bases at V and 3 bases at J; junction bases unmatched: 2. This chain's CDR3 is CASSMTGGDTEAFF. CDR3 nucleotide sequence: TGTGCCAGTAGTATGACAGGGGGAGACACTGAAGCTTTCTTT.

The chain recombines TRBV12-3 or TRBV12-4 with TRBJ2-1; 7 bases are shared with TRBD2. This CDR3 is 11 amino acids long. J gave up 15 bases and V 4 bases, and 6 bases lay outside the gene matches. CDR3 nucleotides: TGTGCCAGCAGTTCCCGGACTAGGCGGTTCTTC. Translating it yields CASSSRTRRFF.

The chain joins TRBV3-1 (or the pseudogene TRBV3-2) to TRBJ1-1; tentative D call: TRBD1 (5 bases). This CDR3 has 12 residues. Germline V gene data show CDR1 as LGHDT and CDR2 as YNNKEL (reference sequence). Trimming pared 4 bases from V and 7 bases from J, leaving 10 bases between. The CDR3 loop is CASSRRGVEAFF. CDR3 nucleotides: TGTGCCAGCAGCCGTCGGGGGGTTGAAGCTTTCTTT.

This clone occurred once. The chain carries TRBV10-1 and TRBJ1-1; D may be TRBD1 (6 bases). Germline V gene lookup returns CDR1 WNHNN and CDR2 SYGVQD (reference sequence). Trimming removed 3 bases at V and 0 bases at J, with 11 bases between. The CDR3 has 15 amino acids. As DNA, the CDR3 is TGCGCCAGCAGTGAAAGCAGGGGACTGAACACTGAAGCTTTCTTT. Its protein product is CASSESRGLNTEAFF.

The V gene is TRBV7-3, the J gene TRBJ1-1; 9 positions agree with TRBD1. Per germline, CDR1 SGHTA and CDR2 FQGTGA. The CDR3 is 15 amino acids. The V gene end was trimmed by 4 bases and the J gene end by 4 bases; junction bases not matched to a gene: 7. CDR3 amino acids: CASSWTGAGGTEAFF. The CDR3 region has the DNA TGTGCCAGCAGCTGGACAGGGGCAGGGGGCACTGAAGCTTTCTTT. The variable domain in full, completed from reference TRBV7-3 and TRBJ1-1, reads GAGVSQTPSNKVTEKGKYVELRCDPISGHTALYWYRQSLGQGPEFLIYFQGTGAADDSGLPNDRFFAVRPEGSVSTLKIQRTERGDSAVYLCASSWTGAGGTEAFFGQGTRLTVV.

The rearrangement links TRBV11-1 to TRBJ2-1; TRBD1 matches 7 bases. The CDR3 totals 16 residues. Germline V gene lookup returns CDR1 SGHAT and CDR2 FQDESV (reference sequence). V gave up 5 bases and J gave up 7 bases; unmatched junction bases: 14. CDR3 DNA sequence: TGTGCCAGCAGCCCATCAGGGGGTAGAGGGCAAAATGAGCAGTTCTTC. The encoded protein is CASSPSGGRGQNEQFF. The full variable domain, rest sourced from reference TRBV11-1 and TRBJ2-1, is EAEVAQSPRYKITEKSQAVAFWCDPISGHATLYWYRQILGQGPELLVQFQDESVVDDSQLPKDRFSAERLKGVDSTLKIQPAELGDSAMYLCASSPSGGRGQNEQFFGPGTRLTVL.

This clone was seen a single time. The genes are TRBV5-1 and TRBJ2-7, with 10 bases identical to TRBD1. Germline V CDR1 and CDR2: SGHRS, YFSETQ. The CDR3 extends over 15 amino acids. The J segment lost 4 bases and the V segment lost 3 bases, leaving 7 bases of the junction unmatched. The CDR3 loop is CASSWGRDRGYEQYF. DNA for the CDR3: TGCGCCAGCAGCTGGGGGCGGGACAGGGGTTACGAGCAGTACTTC.